The 20 T cell receptor beta chains below all came from one sample that was sequenced in a study of blood T cells in healthy people across ages. For the second PCR, which ran for roughly 6 to 12 cycles, a sample-barcoded 5' primer and a J-beta primer mix were used. TCRdb re-called the 5' RACE reads with MiXCR, one entry per CDR3 protein. The data show about 800,000 distinct CDR3 sequences, approximately 25% seen once. This sample also belongs to another study, concerning T cells of mothers and their children.

Material for sequencing was blood. The receptors come from a boy younger than 18 in good health.

This clonotype turned up a few times. The rearrangement links TRBV15 to TRBJ2-3; TRBD1 might be the D (6 bases). V was pared by 0 bases and J by 3 bases, with 10 bases between. The CDR3 is 15 residues long. Germline values: CDR1 LNHNV, CDR2 YYDKDF (reference sequence). The chain's CDR3 is CATSRDRQGTDTQYF. For the CDR3, the DNA is TGTGCCACCAGCAGAGATCGCCAGGGGACAGATACGCAGTATTTT. Using reference TRBV15 and TRBJ2-3 for the parts outside the CDR3, the full variable domain is DAMVIQNPRYQVTQFGKPVTLSCSQTLNHNVMYWYQQKSSQAPKLLFHYYDKDFNNEADTPDNFQSRRPNTSFCFLDIRSPGLGDTAMYLCATSRDRQGTDTQYFGPGTRLTVL.

The chain has TRBV5-4 and TRBJ1-1; unclear D gene. The CDR3 has 12 amino acids. Looked up from germline, CDR1 is SGHNT and CDR2 is YYREEE (reference sequence). The V gene lost 3 bases and the J gene lost 6 bases, with 9 bases spanning the gap. Here the CDR3 reads CASSWQESEAFF. The CDR3 nucleotides are TGTGCCAGCAGCTGGCAGGAATCTGAAGCTTTCTTT.

This clonotype was detected only once. The V gene is TRBV9, the J gene TRBJ1-6; 7 bases agree with TRBD1. Looked up from germline, CDR1 is SGDLS and CDR2 is YYNGEE. The CDR3 runs to 16 residues. V was clipped by 4 bases and J by 7 bases; unmatched bases: 11. The CDR3 DNA reads as TGTGCCAGCAGCAAACAGACCGGGACAGAAAATTCACCCCTCCACTTT. Its translation is CASSKQTGTENSPLHF.

The chain has TRBV13 and TRBJ2-7; 8 bases match TRBD1. Germline lookup yields CDR1 PRHDT and CDR2 FYEKMQ (reference sequence). With V trimmed by 4 bases and J by 2 bases, 22 bases remained unmatched. The CDR3 sequence is 20 residues long. The CDR3 reads CASSSALAGTGHSSPYEQYF. The CDR3 nucleotides are TGTGCCAGCAGCTCCGCCCTCGCCGGGACAGGCCATTCAAGCCCCTACGAGCAGTACTTC. The full variable domain, its missing parts supplied by reference TRBV13 and TRBJ2-7, is AAGVIQSPRHLIKEKRETATLKCYPIPRHDTVYWYQQGPGQDPQFLISFYEKMQSDKGSIPDRFSAQQFSDYHSELNMSSLELGDSALYFCASSSALAGTGHSSPYEQYFGPGTRLTVT.

The chain recombines TRBV4-2 with TRBJ1-1; TRBD1 is a possible D gene (5 bases). V was clipped by 4 bases and J by 3 bases, with 15 bases between them. This CDR3 has 15 residues. In germline, CDR1 is LGHNA, CDR2 YNFKEQ. The CDR3, as DNA: TGTGCCAGCAGCCTCAAGGCGAGGGGCGACACTGAAGCTTTCTTT. Translation gives CASSLKARGDTEAFF.

The chain recombines TRBV27 with TRBJ1-4; 9 nucleotides line up with TRBD1. The CDR3 loop spans 15 amino acids. V lost 7 bases to trimming and J lost 8 bases; unmatched junction nucleotides: 11. Germline values: CDR1 MNHEY, CDR2 SMNVEV (reference sequence). CDR3 sequence reads: CASKRPGQGREKLFF. The CDR3 nucleotides are TGTGCCAGCAAACGACCGGGACAGGGACGAGAAAAACTGTTTTTT.

V usage is TRBV18 and J usage is TRBJ1-6; D uncertain. CDR1 and CDR2 (germline): KGHSH, LQKENI. The CDR3 runs to 16 residues. V was pared by 4 bases and J by 0 bases, with 10 bases between. As DNA, the CDR3 is TGTGCCAGCTCACGTGCCGGGAGCTCCTATAATTCACCCCTCCACTTT. Translation: CASSRAGSSYNSPLHF.

This clonotype was detected only a few times. This sequence joins TRBV20-1 and TRBJ2-7; TRBD1 matches 7 bases. CDR1 is DFQATT and CDR2 is SNEGSKA in the germline V gene (reference sequence). The CDR3 sequence is 11 residues long. Here the CDR3 DNA reads TGCTCAGGACAGGCACCCTACGAGCAGTACTTC. Residues: CSGQAPYEQYF.

This clonotype has just a few counts. J is TRBJ2-4 and V is TRBV20-1; 8 positions match TRBD1. The CDR3 is made up of 15 amino acids. Germline V gives CDR1 DFQATT, CDR2 SNEGSKA (reference sequence). With 4 bases clipped from V and 6 bases from J, the junction kept 11 bases outside the gene matches. CDR3 DNA sequence: TGCAGTGCTACTATAACAGGGGGAGTCGGAAACATTCAGTACTTC. Its translation is CSATITGGVGNIQYF.

In its sample, this clonotype was seen many times. The chain recombines TRBV5-1 with TRBJ2-5; TRBD2 aligns across 9 bases. This CDR3 is built from 16 residues. V was clipped by 5 bases and J by 1 base; unmatched bases: 9. In germline, CDR1 is SGHRS, CDR2 YFSETQ. DNA of the CDR3: TGCGCCAGCAGAGGAGGGCTAGCGGGGACCCAAGAGACCCAGTACTTC. Its translation is CASRGGLAGTQETQYF.

The chain uses TRBV7-2 and TRBJ2-7; 9 nucleotides line up with TRBD2. The trim removed 5 bases at V and 0 bases at J, leaving 11 bases unmatched. This CDR3 has 17 residues. The germline V gene encodes CDR1 SGHTA and CDR2 FQGNSA. The CDR3 DNA reads TGTGCCAGCAGCCCCCGTTCGCTAGCGGGACGCTCCTACGAGCAGTACTTC. Translated, it gives CASSPRSLAGRSYEQYF.

The CDR3 DNA reads TGTGCCAGCACCGGGCGTTTTAATGAAAAACTGTTTTTT. Translation: CASTGRFNEKLFF. The V and J genes are TRBV6-2 or TRBV6-3 and TRBJ1-4, with D unclear. The germline V gene has CDR1 MNHEY and CDR2 SVGEGT. V lost 7 bases and J lost 4, with 10 bases in between. The CDR3 length is 13 residues.

The CDR3 loop is CASSQAGTNSYEQYF. Written as DNA, the CDR3 is TGTGCCAGCAGCCAGGCCGGGACGAACTCCTACGAGCAGTACTTC. This chain uses TRBV4-2 with TRBJ2-5, with D perhaps being TRBD1 or TRBD2 (5 bases each). The DNA end favors TRBJ2-7, so the J call may be wrong. Germline CDR1 LGHNA, CDR2 YNFKEQ. This CDR3 has 15 amino acids.

The chain carries TRBV5-6 and TRBJ2-3, with 10 bases lining up with TRBD2. Germline V CDR1 and CDR2: SGHDT, YYEEEE. V dropped 4 bases and J dropped 8; count of bases not matched to a gene: 16. This CDR3 has 17 residues. The CDR3 DNA sequence: TGTGCCAGCAGCCCCGGCGGGCTAGCGGGAGACGGTAGTACGCAGTATTTT. This codes for CASSPGGLAGDGSTQYF.

The CDR3 here is CASSRGQVNYNEQFF. DNA of the CDR3: TGTGCCAGCAGTCGTGGACAGGTTAACTACAATGAGCAGTTCTTC. The chain carries TRBV6-2 or TRBV6-3 and TRBJ2-1; 7 bases match TRBD1. This CDR3 comprises 15 residues. The V segment lost 5 bases and the J segment 3 bases; nucleotides outside the gene matches: 7. Germline-derived CDR1 and CDR2 are MNHEY and SVGEGT.

With regard to this clonotype: Germline and junction disagree at one end, which may indicate a read error. CDR3 protein: CAGSWREDSGGSSTEQFF. CDR3 coding DNA: TGTGCCGGCAGTTGGAGAGAGGACAGCGGCGGATCGTCTACGGAGCAGTTCTTC. The chain recombines TRBV6-2 or TRBV6-3 with TRBJ2-1; D perhaps matches TRBD1 (6 bases). From germline, CDR1 is MNHEY and CDR2 SVGEGT. This CDR3 has 18 residues.

The CDR3 sequence is CSVVGTGYYEQYF. Written as DNA, the CDR3 is TGCAGCGTTGTTGGGACGGGATACTACGAGCAGTACTTC. The V gene is TRBV29-1, the J gene TRBJ2-7; D possibly matches TRBD1 or TRBD2 (5 bases each). V lost 4 bases and J lost 3, with 13 bases in between. The CDR3 covers 13 residues. CDR1 SQVTM and CDR2 ANQGSEA come from the germline V gene.

This clonotype has just a few counts. The gene calls are TRBV28 and TRBJ1-2, with 8 positions matching TRBD1. The germline gives CDR1 MDHEN, CDR2 SYDVKM. J lost 6 bases, V lost 6 bases, and 6 bases had no gene match. The CDR3 loop spans 13 amino acids. The CDR3 is CASSETGGNGYTF. The CDR3 DNA reads TGTGCCAGCAGCGAAACAGGGGGGAATGGCTACACCTTC.

About this clonotype: Compared with germline, one end of the junction differs, possibly owing to a read error. This rearrangement joins TRBV6-2 or TRBV6-3 to TRBJ2-3, with TRBD2 as a possible D gene (6 bases). Looked up from germline, CDR1 is MNHEY and CDR2 is SVGEGT. The CDR3 length is 14 residues. The CDR3 sequence: CTSRRATSTDTQYF. The CDR3 region has the DNA TGTACCAGCAGGAGGGCCACTAGCACAGATACGCAGTATTTT.

The V call is TRBV20-1, the J call TRBJ2-7; TRBD1 matches 8 bases. Trimming cost V 0 bases and J 7 bases; bases outside gene matches: 11. Per germline, CDR1 DFQATT and CDR2 SNEGSKA (reference sequence). This CDR3 spans 15 amino acids. The CDR3 reads CSAREGGQGAREQYF. The CDR3 region has the DNA TGCAGTGCTAGAGAAGGGGGGCAGGGGGCGCGGGAGCAGTACTTC.